The 21 T cell receptor beta chains listed next were all sequenced from one sample in a study of shared clonotypes between healthy human individuals. Sequencing used immunoSEQ multiplex PCR; TCRdb keeps in-frame clones, though not all of them. The sample contains more than 2 million clones, around 96% of which appear only once. The naive CD8 population came from CD45RO-negative cells selected for CCR7, without terminally differentiated effector memory CD45RA+ cells. Sequences were obtained from naive CD8+ T cells sorted from blood. All receptors come from a man aged 18 to 29 in good health.

The V and J genes are TRBV7-9 and TRBJ1-4; possibly TRBD1 for D (6 bases). V was shortened by 4 bases and J by 6 bases, with 12 bases between the two germline ends. From germline, CDR1 is SEHNR and CDR2 FQNEAQ (reference sequence). CDR3 length: 14 amino acids. Here the CDR3 DNA reads TGTGCCAGCAGCTGGACAGCCGCGGATGAAAAACTGTTTTTT. Amino acids: CASSWTAADEKLFF.

This sequence joins TRBV23-1 and TRBJ1-1, with 7 bases that match TRBD1. TRBV23-1 is sorted into the ORF group, with uncertain function. The trim removed 4 bases at V and 7 bases at J, leaving 15 bases unmatched. The CDR3 covers 16 residues. CDR3 sequence reads: CASSRGTAGSKGEAFF. The DNA for the CDR3 is TGCGCCAGCAGTCGGGGGACAGCAGGGTCCAAAGGTGAAGCTTTCTTT.

The rearrangement links TRBV27 to TRBJ2-1, with a possible D match to TRBD2 (5 bases). The V gene's germline CDR1 is MNHEY and CDR2 SMNVEV (reference sequence). Trimming cost V 3 bases and J 7 bases, with 22 bases left between them. The CDR3 sequence is 17 residues long. The CDR3 bases are TGTGCCAGCAGTTTGAGGGCTCTAAACGAGTACGATAATGAGCAGTTCTTC. Translated, it gives CASSLRALNEYDNEQFF.

The chain joins TRBV13 to TRBJ1-1; TRBD1 might be the D (5 bases). The V and J ends lost 6 bases and 2 bases respectively, with 16 bases between them. CDR1 is PRHDT, CDR2 FYEKMQ, per germline (reference sequence). This CDR3 region has 15 residues. The DNA for the CDR3 is TGTGCCAGCAGTCTAGGGGTGACCGCAAACACTGAAGCTTTCTTT. Translation: CASSLGVTANTEAFF.

Worth noting for this clone: Other DNA sequences in the same sample also yield this CDR3. This chain links TRBV5-6 with TRBJ2-5; the D gene could be TRBD1 or TRBD2 (5 bases each). Germline V gene lookup returns CDR1 SGHDT and CDR2 YYEEEE. Trimming shortened V by 0 bases and J by 2 bases, and 8 bases separated the two germline ends. CDR3 size: 14 residues. CDR3: CASSLEGSQETQYF. CDR3 DNA: TGTGCCAGCAGCTTGGAGGGGAGTCAAGAGACCCAGTACTTC.

The chain employs TRBV9 and TRBJ2-7; perhaps TRBD2 as D (7 bases). The CDR3 spans 15 residues. V was cut by 3 bases and J by 1 base, with 14 bases left in between. Germline values: CDR1 SGDLS, CDR2 YYNGEE. Written as DNA, the CDR3 is TGTGCCAGCAGCGCGGGGGGCTTGGGATCCTACGAGCAGTACTTC. Amino acid sequence: CASSAGGLGSYEQYF.

This chain joins TRBV5-1 and TRBJ2-7, with D maybe TRBD1 (6 bases). Germline assignment: CDR1 SGHRS and CDR2 YFSETQ. The CDR3 extends over 16 amino acids. The germline V and J ends were trimmed by 0 bases and 3 bases, with 16 bases remaining between them. The CDR3 coding sequence is TGCGCCAGCAGCTTGGTACCGGACAGCCGACGCTACGAGCAGTACTTC. The encoded protein is CASSLVPDSRRYEQYF.

The rearrangement links TRBV6-1 to TRBJ2-5; D gene uncertain. Trimming took 4 bases from V and 7 from J, leaving 4 bases between them. The CDR3 length is 10 residues. Germline CDR1 is MNHNS and CDR2 is SASEGT. The CDR3 DNA sequence: TGTGCCAGCAGTGCATGGACCCAGTACTTC. Residues: CASSAWTQYF.

J is TRBJ2-2 and V is TRBV7-6; D is uncertain. This CDR3 has 16 residues. V lost 5 bases, J lost 1 base, and 14 bases lay in between. CDR1 and CDR2 (germline): SGHVS, FNYEAQ. Here the CDR3 reads CASSLRVPLNTGELFF. The CDR3 DNA sequence: TGTGCCAGCAGCCTCAGAGTTCCCCTGAACACCGGGGAGCTGTTTTTT.

Remarks on this clone: Other DNA sequences within the sample encode an identical CDR3. This chain uses TRBV5-4 with TRBJ2-7, with 10 bases lining up with TRBD1. CDR3 length: 14 amino acids. Germline V gene lookup returns CDR1 SGHNT and CDR2 YYREEE (reference sequence). Trimming cost V 4 bases and J 2 bases; bases outside gene matches: 3. The CDR3 bases are TGTGCCAGCAGCAGGGACAGGGGTACCTACGAGCAGTACTTC. Protein sequence: CASSRDRGTYEQYF.

The chain combines TRBV7-9 with TRBJ2-7; 12 nucleotides line up with TRBD1. This CDR3 is built from 14 residues. Germline values: CDR1 SEHNR, CDR2 FQNEAQ (reference sequence). The V gene end was trimmed by 4 bases and the J gene end by 7 bases; junction bases not matched to a gene: 5. Written as DNA, the CDR3 is TGTGCCAGCAGCTGGGGACAGGGGGCGCAGGAGCAGTACTTC. Amino acids: CASSWGQGAQEQYF.

Remarks on this clone: Within the sample, other DNA sequences also encode this same CDR3. The J gene is TRBJ2-7, the V gene TRBV4-3; a weak D match, TRBD2 (5 bases). CDR3 length equals 15 residues. V was shortened by 3 bases and J by 1 base, with 13 bases between the two germline ends. CDR1 LGHNA and CDR2 YSLEER come from the germline V gene. CDR3 amino acids: CASSQVGGPSYEQYF. CDR3 DNA: TGCGCCAGCAGCCAGGTGGGCGGGCCGTCCTACGAGCAGTACTTC.

About this clone itself: Other DNA sequences from this sample encode an identical CDR3 as well. This sequence joins TRBV5-6 and TRBJ2-3; D gene uncertain. This CDR3 comprises 12 residues. Germline V gene sequence: CDR1 SGHDT, CDR2 YYEEEE. Trimming removed 4 bases at V and 2 bases at J, with 5 bases between. CDR3 sequence (DNA): TGTGCCAGCAGCCCGTCCACAGATACGCAGTATTTT. The encoded protein is CASSPSTDTQYF.

The chain has TRBV9 and TRBJ1-2; possibly TRBD1 for D (6 bases). The CDR3 extends over 14 amino acids. Germline loops: CDR1 SGDLS, CDR2 YYNGEE. Trimming took off 3 bases at V and 7 bases at J, with 16 bases between the two ends. CDR3 coding DNA: TGTGCCAGCAGCGCCGGAGGTACAGGGTCTGGCTACACCTTC. It codes for CASSAGGTGSGYTF.

This clone was picked up many times. The chain is built from TRBV30 and TRBJ1-1, with D perhaps TRBD1 (5 bases). The germline CDR1 and CDR2 sequences are GTSNPN and SVGIG (reference sequence). The CDR3 loop spans 13 amino acids. V was trimmed by 3 bases and J by 4 bases, leaving 12 bases between them. CDR3 DNA: TGTGCCTGGAGGCGAGTCGGGGGCACTGAAGCTTTCTTT. This encodes CAWRRVGGTEAFF.

The gene calls are TRBV5-1 and TRBJ2-1; 7 bases are a match to TRBD1. The CDR3 is made up of 15 amino acids. With V trimmed by 4 bases and J by 1 base, 5 bases remained unmatched. Germline assignment: CDR1 SGHRS and CDR2 YFSETQ. Here the CDR3 DNA reads TGCGCCAGCAGCCGTACAGGGGATTCCTACAATGAGCAGTTCTTC. Residues: CASSRTGDSYNEQFF.

This clone appeared once. The chain joins TRBV7-9 to TRBJ2-2; D unclear. From germline, CDR1 is SEHNR and CDR2 FQNEAQ (reference sequence). Between the trimmed V and J ends, which lost 5 bases and 7 bases, there was a span of 14 bases. This CDR3 spans 14 amino acids. The DNA for the CDR3 is TGTGCCAGCAGCCCCCAGAACTCCGACGGGGAGCTGTTTTTT. This sequence encodes CASSPQNSDGELFF.

This chain uses TRBV9 with TRBJ1-2, with unresolved D. Germline loops: CDR1 SGDLS, CDR2 YYNGEE. The CDR3 is 12 amino acids. V lost 4 bases, J lost 3 bases, and 7 bases lay in between. The CDR3 protein is CASSLSHYGYTF. As DNA, the CDR3 is TGTGCCAGCAGCCTCTCACACTATGGCTACACCTTC.

The chain joins TRBV15 to TRBJ1-1; D not certain. CDR1 is LNHNV and CDR2 is YYDKDF in the germline V gene (reference sequence). This CDR3 spans 13 amino acids. V was trimmed by 0 bases and J by 5 bases, leaving 7 bases between them. CDR3 sequence reads: CATSRDWSTEAFF. CDR3 in DNA: TGTGCCACCAGCAGAGATTGGTCAACTGAAGCTTTCTTT.

This chain uses TRBV6-6 with TRBJ2-7; D is unresolved. CDR1 is MNHNY and CDR2 is SVGAGI in the germline V gene (reference sequence). Trimming shortened V by 3 bases and J by 4 bases, and 4 bases separated the two germline ends. The CDR3 runs 11 residues. For the CDR3, the DNA is TGTGCCAGCAGTTATAAGTACGAGCAGTACTTC. Residues: CASSYKYEQYF.

This chain connects TRBV5-1 to TRBJ1-5; tentative D call: TRBD1 (6 bases). There are 13 residues in the CDR3. The germline V gene encodes CDR1 SGHRS and CDR2 YFSETQ. V was clipped by 8 bases and J by 2 bases, with 11 bases between them. The CDR3 region has the DNA TGCGCCAGAGGGGGTTCTCGCAATCAGCCCCAGCATTTT. It codes for CARGGSRNQPQHF. Full variable domain (rest looked up from reference TRBV5-1 and TRBJ1-5): KAGVTQTPRYLIKTRGQQVTLSCSPISGHRSVSWYQQTPGQGLQFLFEYFSETQRNKGNFPGRFSGRQFSNSRSEMNVSTLELGDSALYLCARGGSRNQPQHFGDGTRLSIL.